This TCR beta chain was found in a study of T cell clones after liver transplantation. In the study overall: Post-transplant blood was tracked for graft-donor-reactive T cell clones identified in a pre-transplant mixed lymphocyte reaction. Pre-transplant mixed lymphocyte reactions yielded third-party-reactive TCRbeta sequences as comparators for graft-donor-reactive sequences. HCV positivity affected three of eight recipients; the rest lacked autoimmune or viral indications. Draws occurred before transplant, before withdrawal, and after complete or failed withdrawal.

The method was immunoSEQ multiplex PCR; TCRdb's version includes in-frame clones alone and lacks a portion of them. Of some 110,000 clones in the sample, around nine tenths are singletons; the top ten hold around 0.86%. Germline V gene data show CDR1 as MDHEN and CDR2 as SYDVKM. CDR3 length: 14 amino acids. V lost 4 bases to trimming and J lost 8 bases, with 14 bases between them. The chain has TRBV28 and TRBJ2-2, with D possibly being TRBD1 or TRBD2 (5 bases each). The sequenced sample was CD4+ T cells from blood, obtained 12 months after liver transplant. This sequence was found in a human patient who received a liver transplant. Some of these T cells may belong to the graft donor. The CDR3 spells CASSSGTPTGELFF. The DNA for the CDR3 is TGTGCCAGCAGTTCCGGGACCCCCACGGGGGAGCTGTTTTTT.